The 32 T cell receptor beta chains given below trace back to one sample, sequenced in a study of shared clonotypes between healthy human individuals. Assay: immunoSEQ multiplex PCR; the TCRdb copy retains only in-frame clones and omits some. The sample has about 520,000 clones, over 70% seen once. The sample was PBMCs. The receptors shown here come from a woman in her thirties or forties in good health. Some clones in this sample may be carry-over from other donors' samples.

About this clone itself: One end of the junction fails to match germline, which may point to a read error. V usage is TRBV9 and J usage is TRBJ2-1; 7 bases map to TRBD2. The CDR3 is 15 residues long. Germline CDR1 and CDR2: SGDLS and YYNGEE. For the CDR3, the DNA is TGTGCCAGCAGCCGGACTAGATTGTCCTCCAATGAGCAGTTCTTC. Translated, it gives CASSRTRLSSNEQFF.

V and J are TRBV4-1 and TRBJ1-5; the D is unclear. The CDR3 has 14 residues. Trimming pared 4 bases from V and 4 bases from J, leaving 11 bases between. From germline, CDR1 is MGHRA and CDR2 YSYEKL. The CDR3 region has the DNA TGCGCCAGCAGCCCCCCCGCGGCTAATCAGCCCCAGCATTTT. This translates into CASSPPAANQPQHF.

The sample holds a few counts of this clone. The V gene is TRBV7-8, the J gene TRBJ2-2, with D possibly TRBD1 on 5 matching bases. The length of the CDR3 is 14 residues. V was shortened by 2 bases and J by 6 bases, with 10 bases between the two germline ends. CDR1 is SGHVS, CDR2 FQNEAQ, per germline. This CDR3 reads CASSLSGRSGELFF. Written as DNA, the CDR3 is TGTGCCAGCAGCTTATCAGGGCGGTCCGGGGAGCTGTTTTTT.

The chain employs TRBV28 and TRBJ1-5; D not resolved. Germline V gene sequence: CDR1 MDHEN, CDR2 SYDVKM. Trimming stripped 7 bases from V and 0 bases from J, with 10 bases between. CDR3 length: 14 amino acids. The CDR3 spells CASKNTDSNQPQHF. The CDR3 DNA sequence: TGTGCCAGCAAGAACACCGATAGCAATCAGCCCCAGCATTTT.

This chain uses TRBV15 with TRBJ1-4; possible D gene TRBD1, 5 bases. The CDR3 covers 17 residues. V lost 10 bases and J 6 bases, leaving 27 bases between the germline ends. CDR1 and CDR2 (germline): LNHNV, YYDKDF (reference sequence). DNA of the CDR3: TGTGCCAGCTCCACGGAGACAGCACATCTTAAGGATGAAAAACTGTTTTTT. Residues: CASSTETAHLKDEKLFF.

Only one count was recorded for this clone. The V gene is TRBV28, the J gene TRBJ2-3, with 7 bases fitting TRBD1. The germline V gene encodes CDR1 MDHEN and CDR2 SYDVKM. This CDR3 has 13 amino acids. The trim removed 2 bases at V and 4 bases at J, leaving 0 bases unmatched. CDR3 bases: TGTGCCAGCAGTTTACAGGGGGCAGATACGCAGTATTTT. This gives the protein CASSLQGADTQYF.

This clone was picked up many times. CDR3: CASRTHGQVRYSGANVLTF. CDR3 DNA: TGTGCAAGTCGCACCCACGGGCAGGTACGATACTCTGGGGCCAACGTCCTGACTTTC. J is TRBJ2-6 and V is TRBV12-2. TRBV12-2 is marked as a pseudogene. This CDR3 region has 19 residues.

The gene calls are TRBV4-1 and TRBJ2-2; D might be TRBD2 (5 bases). Trimming left V 1 base short and J 6 bases short, with 12 bases between. Germline-derived CDR1 and CDR2 are MGHRA and YSYEKL. CDR3 length equals 15 residues. The CDR3 DNA reads as TGCGCCAGCAGCCAAGGGGAGCGTTATCCCGGGGAGCTGTTTTTT. It is translated as CASSQGERYPGELFF.

There are a few counts of this clone. The V call is TRBV6-5, the J call TRBJ2-7; D remains ambiguous. Germline V lookup: CDR1 MNHEY, CDR2 SVGAGI. Trimming took off 2 bases at V and 1 base at J, with 15 bases between the two ends. This CDR3 is 16 amino acids long. The CDR3 DNA sequence: TGTGCCAGCAGTTACCCGGGTGAGGTCAGGTCCTACGAGCAGTACTTC. Protein product: CASSYPGEVRSYEQYF.

For this clone: One base separates it from a far larger clone, so it is likely a read error. Other DNA sequences in this sample translate to the same CDR3. The chain is built from TRBV25-1 and TRBJ1-4; 9 nucleotides align to TRBD1. Germline V CDR1 and CDR2: MGHDK, SYGVNS. The trim removed 4 bases at V and 5 bases at J, leaving 2 bases unmatched. The CDR3 has 14 residues. This chain's CDR3 is CASSVGTGNEKLFF. The CDR3 DNA follows: TGTGCCAGCAGTGTTGGGACAGGGAATGAAAAACTGTTTTTT.

The chain has TRBV6-5 and TRBJ1-2; 8 positions agree with TRBD1. Looked up from germline, CDR1 is MNHEY and CDR2 is SVGAGI. The length of the CDR3 is 13 residues. Trimming removed 5 bases from V and 5 bases from J; junction bases left unmatched: 4. CDR3 sequence (DNA): TGTGCCAGCAGTCCCCGGACAGGGTATGGCTACACCTTC. Its protein product is CASSPRTGYGYTF.

This clone showed up just a few times. V and J are TRBV5-4 and TRBJ2-7, with 9 bases fitting TRBD2. The J segment lost 4 bases and the V segment lost 4 bases, leaving 3 bases of the junction unmatched. The CDR3 totals 13 residues. Germline assignment: CDR1 SGHNT and CDR2 YYREEE (reference sequence). The CDR3 DNA sequence: TGTGCCAGCAGCCCGGGACTAGCTTACGAGCAGTACTTC. Protein product: CASSPGLAYEQYF.

This clone occurred once. CDR3 region: CAWSRGPPWGYTF. The CDR3 nucleotides read TGTGCCTGGAGTAGGGGGCCACCCTGGGGCTACACCTTC. The chain has TRBV30 and TRBJ1-2; 7 bases are shared with TRBD1. CDR3 length equals 13 residues. Unmatched junction bases numbered 8, after V lost 2 bases and J lost 8 bases. Germline assignment: CDR1 GTSNPN and CDR2 SVGIG (reference sequence).

The chain is built from TRBV9 and TRBJ2-6, with 7 bases identical to TRBD2. V shed 6 bases and J 7 bases; nucleotides not matched to a gene: 16. Per germline, CDR1 SGDLS and CDR2 YYNGEE. The CDR3 loop spans 17 amino acids. CDR3 DNA: TGTGCCAGCACCCCAAAATGGGGAGGGGACGGAGCCAACGTCCTGACTTTC. This encodes CASTPKWGGDGANVLTF.

V gene TRBV10-3 combines with J gene TRBJ2-3, with TRBD2 identical over 16 bases. The CDR3 consists of 15 residues. Trimming cost V 7 bases and J 6 bases; bases outside gene matches: 4. Germline values: CDR1 ENHRY, CDR2 SYGVKD. CDR3 DNA sequence: TGTGCCATCACCCGGGGACTAGCGGGAGGGGATACGCAGTATTTT. Encoded protein: CAITRGLAGGDTQYF.

This sequence joins TRBV29-1 and TRBJ2-3; D unresolved. Germline values: CDR1 SQVTM, CDR2 ANQGSEA. CDR3 size: 14 residues. The V end lost 5 bases, the J end lost 1 base, and 13 bases lay between the germline ends. The CDR3 loop is CSVPASVGTDTQYF. In nucleotides, the CDR3 is TGCAGCGTTCCGGCCTCGGTGGGCACAGATACGCAGTATTTT.

Worth noting for this clone: This is likely an artifact of a read error, given a far larger clone one base away. This sample includes further DNA sequences coding for the same CDR3. The chain joins TRBV6-1 to TRBJ1-1; no clear D gene. CDR1 and CDR2 from the germline V gene are MNHNS and SASEGT. This CDR3 contains 13 residues. CDR3 in amino acids: CASRLGKDTEAFF. The CDR3 nucleotides read TGTGCCAGCAGACTAGGGAAAGACACTGAGGCTTTCTTT.

As for this clone: A single base is all that separates this from a far larger clone, so a read error is likely. This sequence joins TRBV28 and TRBJ1-5; TRBD1 is a possible D gene (5 bases). This CDR3 comprises 13 residues. Per germline, CDR1 MDHEN and CDR2 SYDVKM. In nucleotides, the CDR3 is TGTGCCAGCAGTTTAGGGTTTCGACAGCCCCATCATTTT. This sequence encodes CASSLGFRQPHHF.

This chain connects TRBV9 to TRBJ2-5, with 8 bases that match TRBD2. The V and J ends lost 4 bases and 3 bases, in that order; junction bases with no gene match: 2. Germline assignment: CDR1 SGDLS and CDR2 YYNGEE. This CDR3 comprises 13 residues. Here the CDR3 DNA reads TGTGCCAGCAGCCCACTAGCGGAAGAGACCCAGTACTTC. Encoded protein: CASSPLAEETQYF.

About this clone itself: This likely came from a read error, as a far larger clone is one base away. The rearrangement joins TRBV10-3 to TRBJ1-1; D might be TRBD1 (5 bases). Deletions cut 11 bases from V and 0 bases from J, with 16 bases between. In germline, CDR1 is ENHRY, CDR2 SYGVKD. This CDR3 is built from 14 residues. The CDR3 spells CAALGQGMNTEAFF. For the CDR3, the DNA is TGTGCCGCCCTAGGGCAGGGAATGAACACTGAAGCTTTCTTT.

The chain joins TRBV6-1 to TRBJ2-5; 10 positions agree with TRBD2. V was pared by 4 bases and J by 3 bases, with 5 bases of the junction left unmatched. The germline V gene encodes CDR1 MNHNS and CDR2 SASEGT. This CDR3 has 15 amino acids. DNA for the CDR3: TGTGCCAGCAGTGCCCGAGGACTAGCGGAAGAGACCCAGTACTTC. Its protein product is CASSARGLAEETQYF.

This sequence joins TRBV5-4 and TRBJ2-1; 9 bases are shared with TRBD1. V shed 4 bases and J 2 bases; nucleotides not matched to a gene: 4. The V gene's germline CDR1 is SGHNT and CDR2 YYREEE (reference sequence). The CDR3 is 15 residues long. CDR3 sequence (DNA): TGTGCCAGCAGCACCGGGACAGGGCCCTACAATGAGCAGTTCTTC. Its translation: CASSTGTGPYNEQFF.

The chain joins TRBV27 to TRBJ2-7; 8 bases match TRBD2. The CDR3 is 15 amino acids. In germline, CDR1 is MNHEY, CDR2 SMNVEV (reference sequence). J lost 6 bases, V lost 0 bases, and 7 bases had no gene match. The DNA for the CDR3 is TGTGCCAGCAGTTTATCGGGACTAGGAGTATCCGAGCAGTACTTC. Amino acids: CASSLSGLGVSEQYF.

The chain uses TRBV27 and TRBJ2-7; 9 bases match TRBD1. Trimming removed 6 bases from V and 2 bases from J; junction bases left unmatched: 11. Germline V CDR1 and CDR2: MNHEY, SMNVEV (reference sequence). The CDR3 contains 16 residues. CDR3 coding DNA: TGTGCCAGCAGCTTGCCCGCGGGACAGGGCCCCTACGAGCAGTACTTC. Its translation is CASSLPAGQGPYEQYF.

This clone came up many times. The sample holds other DNA sequences that translate to the same CDR3. The chain employs TRBV29-1 and TRBJ2-2; 10 bases align to TRBD2. This CDR3 is built from 16 residues. V lost 4 bases, J lost 6 bases, and 11 bases stayed unmatched. CDR1 and CDR2 from the germline V gene are SQVTM and ANQGSEA. CDR3 DNA: TGCAGCGTTGGGGCTAGCGGGAGCCTCTTGTCCGGGGAGCTGTTTTTT. It codes for CSVGASGSLLSGELFF.

This chain links TRBV7-2 with TRBJ2-5; a possible D gene is TRBD1 (7 bases). Trimming stripped 0 bases from V and 4 bases from J, with 18 bases between. The CDR3 has 17 residues. Germline V gene sequence: CDR1 SGHTA, CDR2 FQGNSA. In nucleotides, the CDR3 is TGTGCCAGCAGCTTAGCGCAAGGTCAGGGGGGAGGAGAGACCCAGTACTTC. The encoded protein is CASSLAQGQGGGETQYF.

V gene TRBV19 combines with J gene TRBJ2-7; TRBD1 or TRBD2 may be the D gene (5 bases each). V shed 3 bases and J shed 3 bases, with 9 bases lying between them. In germline, CDR1 is LNHDA, CDR2 SQIVND (reference sequence). The length of the CDR3 is 13 residues. The CDR3: CASSMAGSYEQYF. CDR3 coding DNA: TGTGCCAGTAGTATGGCAGGGAGCTACGAGCAGTACTTC.

This clone was counted between two and nine times. This chain links TRBV28 with TRBJ2-5; D unresolved. With 8 bases removed from V and 9 bases from J, the gap between germline ends came to 19 bases. The CDR3 has 13 amino acids. Germline V CDR1 and CDR2: MDHEN, SYDVKM. Here the CDR3 reads CASSPQARVAQYF. Written as DNA, the CDR3 is TGTGCCAGCTCGCCCCAGGCCCGGGTGGCCCAGTACTTC.

This sequence joins TRBV2 and TRBJ1-1; 8 nucleotides line up with TRBD1. The CDR3 totals 15 residues. The germline V gene has CDR1 SNHLY and CDR2 FYNNEI. J lost 1 base, V lost 4 bases, and 5 bases had no gene match. The CDR3 DNA is TGTGCCAGCAGTGCTTCCAGGGGGCAGAACACTGAAGCTTTCTTT. It codes for CASSASRGQNTEAFF.

Details on this clone: A much more abundant neighbour one base away suggests this may be a read error. The V call is TRBV6-1, the J call TRBJ2-1; 9 bases match TRBD2. This CDR3 contains 16 residues. Germline-derived CDR1 and CDR2 are MNHNS and SASEGT. The CDR3 spells CASSVRSGSGGNERFF. The CDR3 DNA is TGTGCCAGCAGTGTTCGTAGCGGGAGCGGGGGCAATGAGCGGTTCTTC.

This clone was picked up a small number of times. Other nucleotide sequences from this sample produce the same CDR3. This chain uses TRBV7-9 with TRBJ2-5, with 9 positions matching TRBD1. The V segment lost 5 bases and the J segment 11 bases; nucleotides outside the gene matches: 9. In germline, CDR1 is SEHNR, CDR2 FQNEAQ (reference sequence). The CDR3 loop spans 13 amino acids. The chain's CDR3 is CASSPGTGREQYF. DNA of the CDR3: TGTGCCAGCAGCCCCGGGACAGGGAGAGAGCAGTACTTC. Looking up the rest from reference TRBV7-9 and TRBJ2-5 gives the full variable domain: DTGVSQNPRHKITKRGQNVTFRCDPISEHNRLYWYRQTLGQGPEFLTYFQNEAQLEKSRLLSDRFSAERPKGSFSTLEIQRTEQGDSAMYLCASSPGTGREQYFGPGTRLLVL.

The rearrangement uses TRBV21-1 and TRBJ2-5. TRBV21-1 is a documented pseudogene. The CDR3 has 14 residues. CDR3 DNA: TGTGCCAGCAGCAACAACTCTAGGGCAGAGACCCAGTACTTC. This gives the protein CASSNNSRAETQYF.